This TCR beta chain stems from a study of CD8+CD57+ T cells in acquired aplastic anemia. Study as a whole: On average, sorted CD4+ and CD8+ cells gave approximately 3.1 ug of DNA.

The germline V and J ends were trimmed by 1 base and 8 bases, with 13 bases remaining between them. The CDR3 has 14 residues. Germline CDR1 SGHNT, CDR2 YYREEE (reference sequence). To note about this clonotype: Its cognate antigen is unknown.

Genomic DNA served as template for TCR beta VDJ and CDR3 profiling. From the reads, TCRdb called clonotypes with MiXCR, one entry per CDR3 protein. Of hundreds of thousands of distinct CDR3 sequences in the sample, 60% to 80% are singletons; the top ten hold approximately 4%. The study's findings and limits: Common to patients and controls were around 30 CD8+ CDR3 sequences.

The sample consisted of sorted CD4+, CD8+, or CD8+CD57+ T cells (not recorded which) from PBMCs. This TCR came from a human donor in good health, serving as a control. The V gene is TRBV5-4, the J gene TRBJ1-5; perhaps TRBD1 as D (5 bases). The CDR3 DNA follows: TGTGCCAGCAGCTTGAGTCCAGGGCTGGAGCCCCAGCATTTT. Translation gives CASSLSPGLEPQHF.